Presented here are 24 T cell receptor beta chains from one specimen sequenced in a study of graft-versus-host responses after intestinal transplantation. The repertoire was sequenced with immunoSEQ multiplex PCR; TCRdb's copy has only in-frame clones and lacks some. The sample shows 8,000 to 10,000 clones, about 30% of them seen only once. The culture paired roughly 200,000 irradiated violet-dye-labeled stimulators with roughly 200,000 CFSE-labeled responders. The material was alloreactive CD8+ T cells from a mixed lymphocyte reaction culture, obtained before transplantation. The subset: CFSE-low proliferating T cells sorted from roughly six-day pre-transplant mixed lymphocyte reaction (GvH or HvG direction). The receptors derive from a human patient who was an organ donor for intestinal transplantation.

V gene TRBV4-1 combines with J gene TRBJ2-1, with TRBD2 matching 9 bases. Germline V gives CDR1 MGHRA, CDR2 YSYEKL. Trimming cost V 1 base and J 9 bases; bases outside gene matches: 10. The length of the CDR3 is 16 residues. The CDR3: CASSQAETSGSCEQFF. The CDR3 DNA is TGCGCCAGCAGCCAAGCGGAGACTAGCGGCTCCTGTGAGCAGTTCTTC.

The chain has TRBV27 and TRBJ1-2, with 7 nucleotides matching TRBD1. The germline V gene encodes CDR1 MNHEY and CDR2 SMNVEV (reference sequence). This CDR3 has 13 amino acids. J lost 4 bases, V lost 6 bases, and 5 bases had no gene match. CDR3 in DNA: TGTGCCAGCAGACTCGGACAGGCCTATGGCTACACCTTC. This sequence encodes CASRLGQAYGYTF.

A few counts support this clone. The chain recombines TRBV6-5 with TRBJ1-5; possibly TRBD1 for D (5 bases). The V gene lost 7 bases and the J gene lost 2 bases, with 12 bases spanning the gap. The germline gives CDR1 MNHEY, CDR2 SVGAGI. The CDR3 runs 14 residues. The CDR3 DNA reads as TGTGCCAGCATGAGGGGCCTAGGCAATCAGCCCCAGCATTTT. This encodes CASMRGLGNQPQHF.

The table lists this clone with a few counts. The chain couples TRBV9 to TRBJ2-7; possible D gene TRBD1, 6 bases. V dropped 3 bases and J dropped 5 bases, with 18 bases sitting between them. The CDR3 runs to 15 residues. Germline loops: CDR1 SGDLS, CDR2 YYNGEE. In nucleotides, the CDR3 is TGTGCCAGCAGCGCAGAGGGGGTTATACAGGACGAGCAGTACTTC. It encodes CASSAEGVIQDEQYF.

This clone was detected only a few times. This CDR3 is CASSSSRTYEQYF. The CDR3 DNA is TGTGCCAGCAGTTCATCCCGAACCTACGAGCAGTACTTC. The chain employs TRBV6-9 and TRBJ2-7; D is unclear. This CDR3 comprises 13 residues. Germline V CDR1 and CDR2: MNHGY, SVAAGI. The germline V and J ends were trimmed by 4 bases and 2 bases, with 9 bases remaining between them.

This clone has only a few counts. The V call is TRBV6-6, the J call TRBJ1-1; D is uncertain. Germline V CDR1 and CDR2: MNHNY, SVGAGI (reference sequence). The CDR3 is 13 residues long. V lost 2 bases and J lost 9, with 13 bases in between. In DNA, the CDR3 is TGTGCCAGCAGTTACACCGGGGTGGAACAAGCTTTCTTT. The encoded protein is CASSYTGVEQAFF.

This clone turned up a few times. The junction and the germline gene differ at one end; a read error may be behind it. The rearrangement uses TRBV7-9 and TRBJ1-5; TRBD1 agrees at 7 bases. CDR1 and CDR2 (germline): SEHNR, FQNEAQ (reference sequence). The CDR3 covers 16 residues. CDR3 in DNA: TGCGCCAGCAGCCTATCAGGACAGGAAGGCAATCAGCCCCAGCATTTT. Translated, it gives CASSLSGQEGNQPQHF.

This clone was found a few times. This chain links TRBV15 with TRBJ2-1; the D gene is possibly TRBD1 (6 bases). Germline V lookup: CDR1 LNHNV, CDR2 YYDKDF (reference sequence). The V gene lost 0 bases and the J gene lost 8 bases, with 14 bases spanning the gap. This CDR3 has 15 amino acids. The chain's CDR3 is CATSRERTVNYEQFF. The CDR3 DNA is TGTGCCACCAGCAGAGAAAGGACAGTTAACTATGAGCAGTTCTTC.

This clone occurred a few times. The CDR3 DNA is TGTGCCAGCGGTCAGGACATGAGCTCCTACGAGCAGTACTTC. Translating gives CASGQDMSSYEQYF. V and J are TRBV6-9 and TRBJ2-7; D is possibly TRBD1 (5 bases). The CDR3 extends over 14 amino acids. Trimming removed 8 bases at V and 0 bases at J, with 14 bases between. The germline V gene encodes CDR1 MNHGY and CDR2 SVAAGI.

This clone was counted between two and nine times. This specimen includes other DNA sequences encoding the same CDR3. The chain carries TRBV5-6 and TRBJ2-7, with 9 bases aligning to TRBD1. The CDR3 spans 14 residues. In germline, CDR1 is SGHDT, CDR2 YYEEEE. The V segment lost 2 bases and the J segment 1 base; nucleotides outside the gene matches: 1. Written as DNA, the CDR3 is TGTGCCAGCAGCTTCGGGACAGGGTCCTACGAGCAGTACTTC. Encoded protein: CASSFGTGSYEQYF.

The chain employs TRBV19 and TRBJ2-7; 8 nucleotides agree with TRBD1. Germline assignment: CDR1 LNHDA and CDR2 SQIVND (reference sequence). This CDR3 spans 13 amino acids. With 3 bases clipped from V and 5 bases from J, the junction kept 3 bases outside the gene matches. The CDR3 DNA reads TGTGCCAGTAGTATTGGACAGGGCGACGAGCAGTACTTC. Protein product: CASSIGQGDEQYF.

V and J are TRBV4-3 and TRBJ1-2; maybe TRBD1 (5 bases). The CDR3 extends over 14 amino acids. Trimming left V 4 bases short and J 0 bases short, with 9 bases between. The germline V gene encodes CDR1 LGHNA and CDR2 YSLEER. The CDR3 here is CASSPDSTNYGYTF. The DNA for the CDR3 is TGCGCCAGCAGCCCAGACAGTACTAACTATGGCTACACCTTC.

This clone has just one count. The genes are TRBV6-5 and TRBJ2-5; the match to TRBD2 covers 10 bases. The CDR3 is 15 residues long. V lost 2 bases to trimming and J lost 9 bases; unmatched junction nucleotides: 9. CDR1 is MNHEY, CDR2 SVGAGI, per germline. Here the CDR3 DNA reads TGTGCCAGCAGTTACGCAGCGGGAGGGGGGAGGGCCCAGTACTTC. It is translated as CASSYAAGGGRAQYF.

A few counts support this clone. This chain links TRBV7-6 with TRBJ1-1, with D tentatively TRBD1 (6 bases). Per the germline V gene, CDR1 is SGHVS and CDR2 is FNYEAQ. The CDR3 is made up of 13 amino acids. The ends were cut back, 5 bases at V and 4 bases at J, with 11 bases in the middle. The CDR3: CASSAPGATEAFF. The CDR3 DNA is TGTGCCAGCAGCGCCCCGGGGGCCACTGAAGCTTTCTTT.

Only a few counts were recorded for this clone. The chain uses TRBV5-6 and TRBJ1-2; D perhaps matches TRBD1 (5 bases). Trimming took off 5 bases at V and 0 bases at J, with 14 bases between the two ends. The CDR3 covers 15 residues. The germline CDR1 and CDR2 sequences are SGHDT and YYEEEE. The CDR3 DNA sequence: TGTGCCAGCAGTTTATGGACAAAAACTAACTATGGCTACACCTTC. Translating it yields CASSLWTKTNYGYTF.

The chain employs TRBV6-1 and TRBJ2-1, with D tentatively TRBD2 (6 bases). Germline V gene data show CDR1 as MNHNS and CDR2 as SASEGT. This CDR3 spans 15 amino acids. V shed 8 bases and J shed 8 bases, with 22 bases lying between them. The CDR3 nucleotides are TGTGCCAGCCCACTTCGGACAAGGCGGGGCCATGAGCAGTTCTTC. It translates to CASPLRTRRGHEQFF.

This chain links TRBV2 with TRBJ2-3; 10 bases are shared with TRBD2. Germline CDR1 SNHLY, CDR2 FYNNEI. After removal of 3 bases from V and 4 bases from J, the junction contained 7 bases not matched to a gene. The CDR3 spans 16 residues. The CDR3 DNA reads TGTGCCAGCAGTGATTTGACGACTAGCGGGTCAGATACGCAGTATTTT. Translated: CASSDLTTSGSDTQYF.

This clone was counted between two and nine times. A much more abundant neighbour one base away suggests this may be a read error. The chain carries TRBV4-3 and TRBJ1-2, with D possibly TRBD1 on 6 matching bases. V was shortened by 4 bases and J by 8 bases, with 17 bases between the two germline ends. Germline lookup yields CDR1 LGHNA and CDR2 YSLEER. The CDR3 is 14 amino acids. The CDR3 DNA sequence: TGCGCCAGCAGCCCCCACCGGGGGGGGCTGGGCTACACCTTC. Its protein product is CASSPHRGGLGYTF.

This clone was counted only a few times. This may be a read error: a much more frequent sequence differs by one nucleotide. The chain couples TRBV27 to TRBJ2-5; D unclear. Looked up from germline, CDR1 is MNHEY and CDR2 is SMNVEV (reference sequence). CDR3 length equals 12 residues. V lost 2 bases to trimming and J lost 13 bases, with 14 bases between them. The CDR3 DNA reads TGTGCCAGCAGTTTACTGGGCAGGTTAGGGTACTTC. It codes for CASSLLGRLGYF.

The CDR3, as DNA: TGCGCCAGCAGCTTGCCCATGGGACCCGTAGCCTACGAGCAGTACTTC. It is translated as CASSLPMGPVAYEQYF. The chain has TRBV5-1 and TRBJ2-7, with D perhaps given as TRBD1 or TRBD2 (5 bases each). With 1 base removed from V and 2 bases from J, the gap between germline ends came to 16 bases. Germline lookup yields CDR1 SGHRS and CDR2 YFSETQ. This CDR3 comprises 16 residues.

The V gene is TRBV2, the J gene TRBJ1-1; maybe TRBD1 (6 bases). This CDR3 comprises 15 residues. Per the germline V gene, CDR1 is SNHLY and CDR2 is FYNNEI. V was shortened by 6 bases and J by 11 bases, with 25 bases between the two germline ends. The CDR3: CASRISHRDTRGAFF. DNA of the CDR3: TGTGCCAGCAGGATAAGCCACCGGGACACCAGAGGGGCTTTCTTT.

This clone was detected only a few times. The rearrangement uses TRBV9 and TRBJ1-6, with 7 bases that match TRBD1. The CDR3 length is 14 residues. With 0 bases clipped from V and 10 bases from J, the junction kept 4 bases outside the gene matches. The V gene's germline CDR1 is SGDLS and CDR2 YYNGEE. CDR3 nucleotides: TGTGCCAGCAGCGTAGAAGGGGGCGGATCACCCCTCCACTTT. Its protein is CASSVEGGGSPLHF.

Points on this clone: It differs at one base from a far larger clone, so likely a read error. V is TRBV5-2 and J is TRBJ1-5; the table gives TRBD1 as D, unverified against the DNA. TRBV5-2 is reported as a pseudogene. CDR3 length equals 15 residues. The CDR3 DNA sequence: TGTGCCAGCAGCCAAGACAGGGCCAGCAATCAGCCCCAGCATTTT. This encodes CASSQDRASNQPQHF.

As for this clone: Germline and junction disagree at one end, which may indicate a read error. Additional DNA sequences in this sample encode the identical CDR3. This chain joins TRBV30 and TRBJ1-1; D gene ambiguous. CDR3 length equals 12 residues. Per the germline V gene, CDR1 is GTSNPN and CDR2 is SVGIG (reference sequence). CDR3 nucleotides: TGTGCCTGGAGTCCTATGAATACTGAAGCTTTCTTT. It translates to CAWSPMNTEAFF.